The 20 T cell receptor beta chains below come from one sample, sequenced in a study of human T cells and chemical hapten exposure. Time point specified: patch test 1, 2 weeks after DPC sensitization. Documented treatment: therapeutic diphenylcyclopropenone sensitization with weekly scalp DPC. MiXCR, applied by TCRdb to the RACE reads, yields one record per CDR3 protein. This repertoire shows some 70,000 distinct CDR3 sequences, approximately 35% found once; its top ten account for roughly 9.8%. The starting material was whole blood, obtained in connection with sensitization to the hapten diphenylcyclopropenone (DPC). The receptors come from a man aged 35 to 55 with alopecia areata. Some clones in this sample may be carry-over from other donors' samples.

About this clonotype: An end of the junction does not agree with germline; a read error may underlie this. The V call is TRBV27, the J call TRBJ2-3, with TRBD2 matching 7 bases. The CDR3 extends over 15 amino acids. CDR1 MNHEY and CDR2 SMNVEV come from the germline V gene (reference sequence). CDR3 DNA sequence: TGTGCCAGCAGTTTATATGGGAGGGGAATAGATACGCGGTATTTT. Translation gives CASSLYGRGIDTRYF.

This chain connects TRBV2 to TRBJ1-3, with no clear D. Trimming pared 8 bases from V and 3 bases from J, leaving 8 bases between. Germline loops: CDR1 SNHLY, CDR2 FYNNEI. The CDR3 is 12 residues long. The CDR3 nucleotides are TGTGCCAGCCGGTTGGGTGGAAACACCATATATTTT. Its protein is CASRLGGNTIYF.

The chain is built from TRBV28 and TRBJ2-6, with 10 bases matching TRBD1. The CDR3 contains 17 residues. Unmatched junction bases numbered 3, after V lost 4 bases and J lost 0 bases. Looked up from germline, CDR1 is MDHEN and CDR2 is SYDVKM. CDR3 sequence reads: CASSSWTGGSGANVLTF. The CDR3, as DNA: TGTGCCAGCAGTTCATGGACAGGGGGCTCTGGGGCCAACGTCCTGACTTTC.

This sequence joins TRBV7-9 and TRBJ1-1, with D possibly matching TRBD1 (6 bases). Trimming took off 5 bases at V and 7 bases at J, with 17 bases between the two ends. There are 14 residues in the CDR3. The V gene's germline CDR1 is SEHNR and CDR2 FQNEAQ (reference sequence). The CDR3 nucleotides are TGTGCCAGCAGCCAGGGCAGGGGAAGGGATGAAGCTTTCTTT. Its translation is CASSQGRGRDEAFF.

As concerns this clonotype: The germline gene is not matched at one end of the junction; a read error may be the cause. The rearrangement uses TRBV20-1 and TRBJ1-5, with TRBD1 matching 8 bases. Germline V lookup: CDR1 DFQATT, CDR2 SNEGSKA (reference sequence). The CDR3 consists of 14 residues. CDR3 loop: CSASRGQANQPRHF. The DNA of the CDR3 is TGCAGTGCTAGTCGGGGACAGGCTAATCAGCCCCGGCATTTT.

This chain links TRBV6-6 with TRBJ1-5; tentatively, D is TRBD1 (6 bases). V lost 7 bases and J lost 4, with 14 bases in between. This CDR3 contains 14 residues. Germline assignment: CDR1 MNHNY and CDR2 SVGAGI (reference sequence). The CDR3 here is CASTPGGRNQPQHF. For the CDR3, the DNA is TGTGCCAGCACCCCGGGGGGCCGGAATCAGCCCCAGCATTTT.

V and J are TRBV6-4 and TRBJ2-3; 7 bases match TRBD1. CDR3 size: 14 residues. Germline V gene sequence: CDR1 MRHNA, CDR2 SNTAGT. Unmatched junction bases numbered 8, after V lost 6 bases and J lost 5 bases. The chain's CDR3 is CASRPRQGVDTQYF. CDR3 DNA: TGTGCCAGCAGACCCCGACAGGGCGTAGATACGCAGTATTTT.

The V call is TRBV30, the J call TRBJ2-7, with 10 bases fitting TRBD1. The length of the CDR3 is 13 residues. V was pared by 6 bases and J by 6 bases, with 8 bases of the junction left unmatched. Per germline, CDR1 GTSNPN and CDR2 SVGIG (reference sequence). The CDR3 protein is CACPGTGDSEQYF. The CDR3 region has the DNA TGTGCCTGCCCGGGGACAGGGGATAGCGAGCAGTACTTC.

The gene calls are TRBV20-1 and TRBJ1-1, with 8 nucleotides matching TRBD1. With V trimmed by 1 base and J by 5 bases, 18 bases remained unmatched. CDR1 is DFQATT and CDR2 is SNEGSKA in the germline V gene (reference sequence). CDR3 size: 18 residues. CDR3 DNA sequence: TGCAGTGCTAGAGCCCCCGGAGGGACAGGAGGCCGTCGGACTGAAGCTTTCTTT. It specifies CSARAPGGTGGRRTEAFF.

This clonotype has only a few counts. V and J are TRBV12-3 or TRBV12-4 and TRBJ2-2; perhaps TRBD1 as D (5 bases). The length of the CDR3 is 15 residues. Trimming pared 9 bases from V and 4 bases from J, leaving 18 bases between. CDR3: CASAPQVPPTGELFF. The CDR3 nucleotides read TGTGCCAGTGCCCCACAGGTTCCCCCCACCGGGGAGCTGTTTTTT.

V gene TRBV28 combines with J gene TRBJ2-5; no definite D call. This CDR3 is built from 12 residues. Deletions cut 2 bases from V and 4 bases from J, with 5 bases between. CDR1 and CDR2 from the germline V gene are MDHEN and SYDVKM. This CDR3 reads CASSLRRETQYF. The CDR3 nucleotides are TGTGCCAGCAGTTTACGCAGAGAGACCCAGTACTTC.

The chain joins TRBV19 to TRBJ1-1; possible D gene TRBD1, 5 bases. Per germline, CDR1 LNHDA and CDR2 SQIVND (reference sequence). The CDR3 length is 13 residues. V gave up 3 bases and J gave up 7 bases, with 12 bases separating them. The CDR3 region is CASSIGGAGEAFF. CDR3 nucleotides: TGTGCCAGTAGTATTGGGGGAGCGGGTGAAGCTTTCTTT.

This clonotype was picked up a small number of times. The chain uses TRBV30 and TRBJ1-5; D ambiguous. Germline V lookup: CDR1 GTSNPN, CDR2 SVGIG (reference sequence). The CDR3 is 12 amino acids. Trimming removed 4 bases at V and 9 bases at J, with 13 bases between. The CDR3 DNA reads as TGTGCCTGGAAGGAAGGGAACGGGCCCCAGCATTTT. Amino acid sequence: CAWKEGNGPQHF.

The CDR3 loop reads CASSKQGTQYF. The CDR3 DNA reads as TGTGCCAGCAGCAAACAGGGAACGCAGTATTTT. The J gene is TRBJ2-3, the V gene TRBV12-3 or TRBV12-4, with a possible D match to TRBD1 (6 bases). Trimming took 6 bases from V and 9 from J, leaving 10 bases between them. The CDR3 has 11 amino acids.

This clonotype was observed a single time. Because the CDR3's place on the DNA is in doubt, the DNA is left out and the CDR3 is given as listed by TCRdb. The chain recombines TRBV11-2 with TRBJ2-3. From germline, CDR1 is SGHAT and CDR2 FQNNGV. The CDR3 spans 13 amino acids, including both terminal residues. This CDR3 is CASSSSGLDTQYF.

This chain connects TRBV6-2 or TRBV6-3 to TRBJ2-1, with 9 bases lining up with TRBD1. Germline V gene lookup returns CDR1 MNHEY and CDR2 SVGEGT. After removal of 0 bases from V and 4 bases from J, the junction contained 10 bases not matched to a gene. This CDR3 spans 18 amino acids. In DNA form, the CDR3 reads TGTGCCAGCAGTTACTCCGGGGACAGGGTCAGAGAGTACAATGAGCAGTTCTTC. It is translated as CASSYSGDRVREYNEQFF.

This clonotype was seen a handful of times. This chain links TRBV12-3 or TRBV12-4 with TRBJ2-7; D might be TRBD1 (5 bases). Trimming took off 6 bases at V and 7 bases at J, with 22 bases between the two ends. The CDR3 runs 15 residues. The DNA of the CDR3 is TGTGCCAGCAGCCTTACAGGTTTACGGAATGAGGAGCAGTACTTC. Amino acids: CASSLTGLRNEEQYF.

As regards this clonotype: A read error is possible here, since a much larger clone lies one base away. The rearrangement joins TRBV4-3 to TRBJ2-7, with TRBD2 matching 13 bases. Germline lookup yields CDR1 LGHNA and CDR2 YSLEER. There are 16 residues in the CDR3. The CDR3 nucleotides read TGCGCCAGCAGCCAAGATCGGGGGACTAGCGGGATTCAAATATCCTTC. Its translation is CASSQDRGTSGIQISF.

The DNA of the CDR3 is TGCAGTGCTAGGGGGACTAGCGGATACACAGATACGCAGTATTTT. Its protein is CSARGTSGYTDTQYF. V and J are TRBV20-1 and TRBJ2-3; 11 nucleotides agree with TRBD2. V dropped 3 bases and J dropped 2; count of bases not matched to a gene: 4. The V gene's germline CDR1 is DFQATT and CDR2 SNEGSKA (reference sequence). This CDR3 is 15 amino acids long.

This clonotype was recorded a few times. This rearrangement joins TRBV28 to TRBJ2-7, with a possible D match to TRBD2 (6 bases). The CDR3 length is 15 residues. Germline CDR1 and CDR2: MDHEN and SYDVKM. V gave up 3 bases and J gave up 5 bases, with 17 bases separating them. CDR3 nucleotide sequence: TGTGCCAGCAGTTTCCTTGGAGGGGATGGCGACGAGCAGTACTTC. The encoded protein is CASSFLGGDGDEQYF.